This TCR beta chain was captured by sequencing in a study of T cells in Graves' hyperthyroidism and ophthalmopathy. General study results and limits: Clonotypes that were expanded in thyroid above 0.001 mostly appeared in blood too. Classification by a 13 V-J model distinguished ophthalmopathy from stable hyperthyroidism.

The source material, RNA transcripts, was used to amplify TCR beta CDR3 regions. TCR CDR3 underwent first-round RT-PCR with the HTBI primer set. Each CDR3 protein gets one entry after TCRdb re-called the multiplex PCR reads with MiXCR. Here the sample spans around 400,000 distinct CDR3 sequences, 15% to 17% being singletons. Not enrolled were patients with uncontrolled infection, other autoimmune disease, pregnancy or lactation. This clonotype occurred many times. Its antigen is not identified. CDR3 length: 13 residues. Germline CDR1 is SGHTA and CDR2 is FQGNSA. With 3 bases removed from V and 2 bases from J, the gap between germline ends came to 8 bases.

This sequence was found in a woman aged 18 to 35 with Graves' hyperthyroidism that later progressed to Graves' ophthalmopathy. The J gene is TRBJ2-7, the V gene TRBV7-2; possibly TRBD2 for D (6 bases). Sequencing was carried out using blood. The CDR3 region has the DNA TGTGCCAGCAGCTTGTGGGGGGCCTACGAGCAGTACTTC. Residues: CASSLWGAYEQYF.